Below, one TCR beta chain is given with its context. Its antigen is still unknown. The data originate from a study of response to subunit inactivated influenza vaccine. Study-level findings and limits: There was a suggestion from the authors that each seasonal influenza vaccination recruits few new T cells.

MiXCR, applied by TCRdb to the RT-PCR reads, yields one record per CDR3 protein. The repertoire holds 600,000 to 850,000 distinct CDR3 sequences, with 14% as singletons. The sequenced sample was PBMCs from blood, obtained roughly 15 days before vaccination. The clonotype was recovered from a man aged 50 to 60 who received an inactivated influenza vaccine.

The DNA for the CDR3 is TGTGCCAGCAGTTCCGGGACCTACGGCACTGAAGCTTTCTTT. Its translation: CASSSGTYGTEAFF. This sequence joins TRBV12-3 or TRBV12-4 and TRBJ1-1; D may be TRBD1 (5 bases). CDR3 length equals 14 residues. Trimming shortened V by 4 bases and J by 4 bases, and 13 bases separated the two germline ends.